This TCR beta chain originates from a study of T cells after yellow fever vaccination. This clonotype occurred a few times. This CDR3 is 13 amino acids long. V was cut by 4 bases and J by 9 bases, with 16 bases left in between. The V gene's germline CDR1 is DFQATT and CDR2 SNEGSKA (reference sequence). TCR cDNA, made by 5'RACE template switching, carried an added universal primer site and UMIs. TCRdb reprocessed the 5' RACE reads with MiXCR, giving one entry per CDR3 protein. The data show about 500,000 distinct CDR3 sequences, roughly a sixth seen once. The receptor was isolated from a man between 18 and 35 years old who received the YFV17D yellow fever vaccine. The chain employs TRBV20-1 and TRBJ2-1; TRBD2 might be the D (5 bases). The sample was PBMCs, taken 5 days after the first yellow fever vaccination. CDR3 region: CSAIPWTVGEQFF. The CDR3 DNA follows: TGCAGTGCTATCCCCTGGACTGTCGGTGAGCAGTTCTTC.